Shown below are 26 T cell receptor beta chains from a single sample sequenced in a study of cytomegalovirus exposure and HLA in healthy donors. The PCR made use of 60 Vbeta and 13 Jbeta primers. Sequencing used immunoSEQ multiplex PCR; TCRdb keeps in-frame clones, though not all of them. This sample carries about 200,000 clones, 83% of them seen once, and the ten largest clones take around 1.4%. Sequencing used PBMCs. The receptors were sampled from a girl aged 5 to 17 in good health and CMV-seronegative.

This clone has just one count. V and J are TRBV4-2 and TRBJ2-7; no clear D gene. The germline CDR1 and CDR2 sequences are LGHNA and YNFKEQ. V lost 0 bases, J lost 0 bases, and 15 bases lay in between. There are 17 residues in the CDR3. The CDR3 DNA is TGTGCCAGCAGCCAAGAAAGCCGACTCCCGTTCTCCTACGAGCAGTACTTC. Amino acids: CASSQESRLPFSYEQYF.

The chain links TRBV29-1 to TRBJ2-3; 9 nucleotides align to TRBD2. After removal of 1 base from V and 9 bases from J, the junction contained 8 bases not matched to a gene. Germline V gene lookup returns CDR1 SQVTM and CDR2 ANQGSEA. The CDR3 covers 14 residues. DNA of the CDR3: TGCAGCGTTGAAGGCGGGACTAGCTGGGGAACGCAGTATTTT. Encoded protein: CSVEGGTSWGTQYF.

This clone occurred once. This chain links TRBV5-4 with TRBJ2-2, with 7 positions matching TRBD1. V was clipped by 2 bases and J by 5 bases; unmatched bases: 6. Looked up from germline, CDR1 is SGHNT and CDR2 is YYREEE (reference sequence). The length of the CDR3 is 15 residues. Here the CDR3 reads CASSFFDRVTGELFF. The DNA of the CDR3 is TGTGCCAGCAGCTTTTTCGACAGGGTGACCGGGGAGCTGTTTTTT.

This chain links TRBV19 with TRBJ2-3; the match to TRBD2 covers 9 bases. The CDR3 runs 16 residues. J gave up 2 bases and V 3 bases, and 6 bases lay outside the gene matches. In germline, CDR1 is LNHDA, CDR2 SQIVND (reference sequence). Here the CDR3 DNA reads TGTGCCAGTAGTATCTACCTAGCGGGGACCACAGATACGCAGTATTTT. Amino acids: CASSIYLAGTTDTQYF.

This clone was counted between two and nine times. The chain recombines TRBV6-5 with TRBJ2-7; 7 nucleotides line up with TRBD2. The CDR3 spans 14 residues. The germline gives CDR1 MNHEY, CDR2 SVGAGI. The V and J ends lost 0 bases and 2 bases, in that order; junction bases with no gene match: 1. The CDR3 sequence is CASSYSGRAYEQYF. The CDR3 DNA reads TGTGCCAGCAGTTACTCGGGGAGGGCCTACGAGCAGTACTTC.

J is TRBJ1-5 and V is TRBV30; 10 positions agree with TRBD1. There are 16 residues in the CDR3. The trim removed 2 bases at V and 3 bases at J, leaving 7 bases unmatched. CDR1 and CDR2 from the germline V gene are GTSNPN and SVGIG (reference sequence). The CDR3 loop reads CAWSFTGQGYNQPQHF. The CDR3 DNA is TGTGCCTGGAGTTTTACGGGACAGGGGTACAATCAGCCCCAGCATTTT. The whole variable domain, remainder taken from reference TRBV30 and TRBJ1-5, is SQTIHQWPATLVQPVGSPLSLECTVEGTSNPNLYWYRQAAGRGLQLLFYSVGIGQISSEVPQNLSASRPQDRQFILSSKKLLLSDSGFYLCAWSFTGQGYNQPQHFGDGTRLSIL.

V usage is TRBV4-1 and J usage is TRBJ1-2; the D gene is possibly TRBD1 (6 bases). The CDR3 covers 14 residues. CDR1 is MGHRA, CDR2 YSYEKL, per germline. V was trimmed by 1 base and J by 3 bases, leaving 9 bases between them. The CDR3 coding sequence is TGCGCCAGCAGCCAAGGAAAGGGGGACTATGGCTACACCTTC. It encodes CASSQGKGDYGYTF.

The J gene is TRBJ2-5, the V gene TRBV7-2; the match to TRBD1 covers 8 bases. CDR3 length: 13 amino acids. The V gene's germline CDR1 is SGHTA and CDR2 FQGNSA. V trimming: 6 bases; J trimming: 5 bases; junction bases outside the gene matches: 5. In nucleotides, the CDR3 is TGTGCCAGCAGTCCGGACAGGGTCGAGACCCAGTACTTC. Encoded protein: CASSPDRVETQYF.

The rearrangement links TRBV18 to TRBJ2-7; 9 bases fit TRBD2. The germline V gene encodes CDR1 KGHSH and CDR2 LQKENI. This CDR3 region has 14 residues. V trimming: 0 bases; J trimming: 6 bases; junction bases outside the gene matches: 3. The CDR3 DNA follows: TGTGCCAGCTCACCACCAGCGACTAGCGGCGAGCAGTACTTC. This encodes CASSPPATSGEQYF.

The chain recombines TRBV9 with TRBJ1-2; 7 positions agree with TRBD1. Trimming cost V 2 bases and J 8 bases; bases outside gene matches: 6. Per germline, CDR1 SGDLS and CDR2 YYNGEE. This CDR3 has 13 residues. The chain's CDR3 is CASSVRQGRGYTF. The CDR3 DNA follows: TGTGCCAGCAGCGTTAGACAGGGAAGAGGCTACACCTTC.

The chain carries TRBV6-5 and TRBJ2-5; the match to TRBD2 covers 7 bases. The CDR3 has 12 residues. The germline V gene encodes CDR1 MNHEY and CDR2 SVGAGI. Trimming at V came to 6 bases and at J to 9 bases, leaving 7 bases not matched to a gene. The CDR3 sequence: CASRPTGGAQYF. DNA of the CDR3: TGTGCCAGCAGACCGACTGGGGGGGCCCAGTACTTC.

In this sample, this clone turned up a few times. The J gene is TRBJ1-1, the V gene TRBV28; no clear D. V lost 8 bases to trimming and J lost 0 bases, with 16 bases between them. This CDR3 contains 15 residues. The germline V gene encodes CDR1 MDHEN and CDR2 SYDVKM. CDR3 loop: CASPRGPGMNTEAFF. The CDR3 DNA sequence: TGTGCCAGCCCCCGCGGTCCGGGGATGAACACTGAAGCTTTCTTT.

The V and J genes are TRBV7-2 and TRBJ1-2; D is unclear. Trimming stripped 6 bases from V and 5 bases from J, with 10 bases between. This CDR3 has 12 residues. CDR1 is SGHTA, CDR2 FQGNSA, per germline. CDR3 coding DNA: TGTGCCAGCAGTCGCACAGATTATGGCTACACCTTC. Translating it yields CASSRTDYGYTF.

The chain recombines TRBV5-1 with TRBJ2-7; D is possibly TRBD1 (6 bases). Germline V CDR1 and CDR2: SGHRS, YFSETQ. The V end lost 4 bases, the J end lost 5 bases, and 10 bases lay between the germline ends. The CDR3 loop spans 12 amino acids. The CDR3 sequence is CASSAGAHEQYF. Here the CDR3 DNA reads TGCGCCAGCAGCGCAGGGGCCCACGAGCAGTACTTC.

The V call is TRBV6-4, the J call TRBJ2-3; D is perhaps TRBD2 (6 bases). The V end was cut by 6 bases, the J end by 4 bases, with 23 bases between. The CDR3 sequence is 17 residues long. Germline loops: CDR1 MRHNA, CDR2 SNTAGT. The CDR3 DNA follows: TGTGCCAGCAGCGCTAACCCAGCGGGCGCTGGCGCAGATACGCAGTATTTT. Translated, it gives CASSANPAGAGADTQYF.

The chain links TRBV6-1 to TRBJ2-6; D is perhaps TRBD1 (8 bases). Trimming stripped 4 bases from V and 2 bases from J, with 24 bases between. Germline CDR1 is MNHNS and CDR2 is SASEGT. This CDR3 spans 20 amino acids. The CDR3 here is CASSGPGGGGGGTGANVLTF. CDR3 sequence (DNA): TGTGCCAGCAGTGGGCCAGGGGGCGGGGGCGGTGGAACTGGGGCCAACGTCCTGACTTTC.

The chain joins TRBV2 to TRBJ2-5, with 14 bases fitting TRBD2. Germline values: CDR1 SNHLY, CDR2 FYNNEI. Trimming at V came to 8 bases and at J to 5 bases, leaving 1 base not matched to a gene. The CDR3 is made up of 13 amino acids. CDR3 bases: TGTGCCAGCGGACTAGCGGGAGGTGAGACCCAGTACTTC. This codes for CASGLAGGETQYF.

The chain carries TRBV6-6 and TRBJ1-1; TRBD1 matches at 7 bases. V gave up 6 bases and J gave up 1 base; unmatched junction bases: 8. The length of the CDR3 is 15 residues. Germline V gene data show CDR1 as MNHNY and CDR2 as SVGAGI (reference sequence). Here the CDR3 reads CASRPPGQRNTEAFF. The DNA of the CDR3 is TGTGCCAGCAGACCCCCGGGACAGAGGAACACTGAAGCTTTCTTT.

This sequence joins TRBV28 and TRBJ1-2, with 7 positions matching TRBD1. The CDR3 runs 17 residues. V was clipped by 8 bases and J by 2 bases; unmatched bases: 17. CDR1 and CDR2 from the germline V gene are MDHEN and SYDVKM. The chain's CDR3 is CASLVSGRGAPNYGYTF. CDR3 nucleotides: TGTGCCAGCTTGGTTTCGGGCAGGGGGGCCCCGAACTATGGCTACACCTTC.

J is TRBJ1-1 and V is TRBV6-1; D is unclear. This CDR3 has 14 amino acids. V was clipped by 3 bases and J by 11 bases, with 19 bases between them. Germline loops: CDR1 MNHNS, CDR2 SASEGT. This chain's CDR3 is CASSESDEGVVAFF. CDR3 DNA: TGTGCCAGCAGTGAGTCGGATGAGGGAGTTGTGGCTTTCTTT.

The rearrangement links TRBV5-6 to TRBJ2-1; no definite D call. The germline V and J ends were trimmed by 4 bases and 6 bases, with 14 bases remaining between them. Germline V gene sequence: CDR1 SGHDT, CDR2 YYEEEE. This CDR3 is 14 amino acids long. The CDR3 DNA is TGTGCCAGCAGCCGAGTACCTAGAAGCAATGAGCAGTTCTTC. Its translation: CASSRVPRSNEQFF.

The genes are TRBV10-1 and TRBJ2-7, with D possibly matching TRBD2 (5 bases). Germline CDR1 and CDR2: WNHNN and SYGVQD (reference sequence). The CDR3 consists of 15 residues. The V end lost 5 bases, the J end lost 2 bases, and 16 bases lay between the germline ends. CDR3 sequence: CASSTNSGSPYEQYF. As DNA, the CDR3 is TGCGCCAGCAGTACAAACTCGGGGAGCCCCTACGAGCAGTACTTC.

In the case of this clone: A junction end diverges from the germline sequence, so it may reflect a read error. Other nucleotide sequences in the sample specify the same CDR3. The chain employs TRBV10-3 and TRBJ1-1; the D is unclear. CDR1 is ENHRY and CDR2 is SYGVKD in the germline V gene. CDR3 length equals 13 residues. The CDR3 coding sequence is TGTGCCATCAGTGACCGAGGGAACACCGAAGCTTTCTTT. Its protein product is CAISDRGNTEAFF.

This clone turned up a few times. The chain combines TRBV5-1 with TRBJ2-1; 13 nucleotides match TRBD2. The germline CDR1 and CDR2 sequences are SGHRS and YFSETQ. Germline trimming cut 5 bases from V and 4 bases from J; bases unmatched to any gene: 6. The CDR3 is 16 amino acids. The CDR3 bases are TGCGCCAGCAGTTCCGGGACTAGCGGGATGTACAATGAGCAGTTCTTC. Amino acid sequence: CASSSGTSGMYNEQFF. Using reference TRBV5-1 and TRBJ2-1 for the parts outside the CDR3, the full variable domain is KAGVTQTPRYLIKTRGQQVTLSCSPISGHRSVSWYQQTPGQGLQFLFEYFSETQRNKGNFPGRFSGRQFSNSRSEMNVSTLELGDSALYLCASSSGTSGMYNEQFFGPGTRLTVL.

This chain connects TRBV5-1 to TRBJ2-7; D is ambiguous. The CDR3 is made up of 16 amino acids. Trimming cost V 2 bases and J 2 bases, with 17 bases left between them. CDR1 and CDR2 (germline): SGHRS, YFSETQ. In DNA, the CDR3 is TGCGCCAGCAGCTTAGGATCCACTTCGGCGGCCTACGAGCAGTACTTC. This codes for CASSLGSTSAAYEQYF.

CDR3 in amino acids: CASSHSRNTEAFF. The CDR3 coding sequence is TGTGCCAGCAGCCACTCAAGGAACACTGAAGCTTTCTTT. J is TRBJ1-1 and V is TRBV11-3; D remains ambiguous. Germline V CDR1 and CDR2: SGHNT, YENEEA. Trimming stripped 5 bases from V and 1 base from J, with 8 bases between. The CDR3 length is 13 residues. The variable domain in full, completed from reference TRBV11-3 and TRBJ1-1, reads EAGVVQSPRYKIIEKKQPVAFWCNPISGHNTLYWYLQNLGQGPELLIRYENEEAVDDSQLPKDRFSAERLKGVDSTLKIQPAELGDSAVYLCASSHSRNTEAFFGQGTRLTVV.